These 20 T cell receptor beta chains originate from one sample sequenced in a study of response to subunit inactivated influenza vaccine. TCRdb independently ran MiXCR on the RT-PCR reads; one entry per CDR3 protein. Among around 850,000 distinct CDR3 sequences, under 20% were seen once, and the ten largest hold about a tenth. The starting material was PBMCs from blood, obtained more than 4 days after vaccination. The receptor source for this set is a man aged 45 to 65 who received an inactivated influenza vaccine.

This clonotype was detected a few times. This sequence joins TRBV20-1 and TRBJ1-1; 11 positions agree with TRBD1. The V and J ends lost 0 bases and 2 bases, in that order; junction bases with no gene match: 11. CDR3 size: 18 residues. From germline, CDR1 is DFQATT and CDR2 SNEGSKA (reference sequence). The CDR3, as DNA: TGCAGTGCTAGAGACCCTCTTGGACAGGGGGCTTATAACACTGAAGCTTTCTTT. Translating it yields CSARDPLGQGAYNTEAFF.

This chain joins TRBV12-3 or TRBV12-4 and TRBJ2-7; D not certain. V lost 0 bases, J lost 6 bases, and 9 bases lay in between. The CDR3 sequence is 13 residues long. Written as DNA, the CDR3 is TGTGCCAGCAGTTTAGCAGTAGGGTCCGAGCAGTACTTC. Its translation is CASSLAVGSEQYF.

This clonotype was counted only a few times. CDR3 bases: TGCAGTGCTAGAGGGTTCAAGGGGCGCTCCTACAATGAGCAGTTCTTC. As protein: CSARGFKGRSYNEQFF. The chain couples TRBV20-1 to TRBJ2-1; possible D gene TRBD1, 5 bases. V was clipped by 1 base and J by 0 bases, with 13 bases between them. There are 16 residues in the CDR3. Germline assignment: CDR1 DFQATT and CDR2 SNEGSKA (reference sequence).

This chain joins TRBV29-1 and TRBJ1-1; 9 bases map to TRBD1. This CDR3 has 13 residues. CDR1 SQVTM and CDR2 ANQGSEA come from the germline V gene. V trimming: 5 bases; J trimming: 4 bases; junction bases outside the gene matches: 5. The CDR3 region is CSVLLTGGTEAFF. The CDR3 DNA is TGCAGCGTTCTCCTGACAGGGGGCACTGAAGCTTTCTTT.

This clonotype was seen more than once but under ten times. The gene calls are TRBV7-9 and TRBJ2-7; no firm D call. CDR1 is SEHNR and CDR2 is FQNEAQ in the germline V gene (reference sequence). CDR3 length: 13 amino acids. V lost 5 bases, J lost 9 bases, and 17 bases lay in between. The CDR3 region has the DNA TGTGCCAGCAGCCCTCTCGGGCCAGCGAGGCAGTACTTC. It codes for CASSPLGPARQYF. Looking up the rest from reference TRBV7-9 and TRBJ2-7 gives the full variable domain: DTGVSQNPRHKITKRGQNVTFRCDPISEHNRLYWYRQTLGQGPEFLTYFQNEAQLEKSRLLSDRFSAERPKGSFSTLEIQRTEQGDSAMYLCASSPLGPARQYFGPGTRLTVT.

The J gene is TRBJ2-3, the V gene TRBV6-2 or TRBV6-3; D ambiguous. Trimming pared 11 bases from V and 2 bases from J, leaving 14 bases between. Germline lookup yields CDR1 MNHEY and CDR2 SVGEGT. This CDR3 comprises 13 residues. The CDR3 sequence: CAPRPSDTDTQYF. The CDR3 DNA follows: TGTGCCCCCCGCCCCTCGGACACAGATACGCAGTATTTT.

This clonotype was detected many times. CDR3 in amino acids: CASSFNAYNEQFF. In DNA form, the CDR3 reads TGTGCCAGCAGTTTTAACGCTTACAATGAGCAGTTCTTC. The rearrangement joins TRBV12-3 or TRBV12-4 to TRBJ2-1; D gene unclear. Trimming stripped 3 bases from V and 4 bases from J, with 7 bases between. The CDR3 covers 13 residues.

This clonotype was observed a few times. This chain uses TRBV28 with TRBJ2-1; no definite D call. The V gene's germline CDR1 is MDHEN and CDR2 SYDVKM. Trimming took 0 bases from V and 10 from J, leaving 10 bases between them. The CDR3 length is 13 residues. The DNA of the CDR3 is TGTGCCAGCAGTTTATGGCCGGTTGGGGAGCAGTTCTTC. Its translation is CASSLWPVGEQFF.

This clonotype was found a few times. The chain carries TRBV10-3 and TRBJ2-7, with D possibly TRBD2 on 6 matching bases. Trimming pared 3 bases from V and 6 bases from J, leaving 15 bases between. The CDR3 loop spans 14 amino acids. Looked up from germline, CDR1 is ENHRY and CDR2 is SYGVKD. CDR3 residues: CAISDPGTSSEQYF. The CDR3 DNA is TGTGCCATCAGTGACCCAGGGACTTCCAGCGAGCAGTACTTC.

In its sample, this clonotype was seen a few times. The rearrangement uses TRBV6-1 and TRBJ2-7; possibly TRBD1 for D (6 bases). CDR1 and CDR2 (germline): MNHNS, SASEGT. Trimming cost V 5 bases and J 4 bases, with 15 bases left between them. The CDR3 length is 14 residues. The CDR3: CASSQSGTQYEQYF. Here the CDR3 DNA reads TGTGCCAGCAGTCAGAGTGGGACACAATACGAGCAGTACTTC.

Worth noting for this clonotype: One end of the junction fails to match germline, which may point to a read error. The chain links TRBV20-1 to TRBJ2-1, with TRBD2 identical over 8 bases. The CDR3 runs 16 residues. Germline V gene lookup returns CDR1 DFQATT and CDR2 SNEGSKA (reference sequence). CDR3 sequence: CCARDLESGSHNEQFF. Written as DNA, the CDR3 is TGCTGTGCTAGAGATCTTGAGAGCGGGAGCCACAATGAGCAGTTCTTC.

This clonotype has just a few counts. The J gene is TRBJ2-7, the V gene TRBV27; 9 bases agree with TRBD1. Per the germline V gene, CDR1 is MNHEY and CDR2 is SMNVEV (reference sequence). V dropped 6 bases and J dropped 5; count of bases not matched to a gene: 5. The CDR3 is 13 residues long. In nucleotides, the CDR3 is TGTGCCAGCAGCAGACAGGGGGTGAACGAGCAGTACTTC. It yields the protein CASSRQGVNEQYF.

This sequence joins TRBV7-9 and TRBJ2-7; TRBD1 or TRBD2 may be the D gene (5 bases each). Germline lookup yields CDR1 SEHNR and CDR2 FQNEAQ (reference sequence). The CDR3 loop spans 12 amino acids. Trimming removed 7 bases from V and 6 bases from J, with 13 bases in between. The CDR3 DNA reads TGTGCCAGCACCAGGGACGTAAGCGAGCAGTACTTC. This translates into CASTRDVSEQYF. Complete variable domain (other parts from reference TRBV7-9 and TRBJ2-7): DTGVSQNPRHKITKRGQNVTFRCDPISEHNRLYWYRQTLGQGPEFLTYFQNEAQLEKSRLLSDRFSAERPKGSFSTLEIQRTEQGDSAMYLCASTRDVSEQYFGPGTRLTVT.

The chain couples TRBV15 to TRBJ2-1; 11 nucleotides line up with TRBD2. J was trimmed by 6 bases and V by 5 bases; bases with no gene match: 12. From germline, CDR1 is LNHNV and CDR2 YYDKDF (reference sequence). The CDR3 length is 17 residues. The CDR3 spells CATSGQGLAEISNEQFF. The CDR3 DNA sequence: TGTGCCACCAGCGGCCAGGGACTAGCGGAGATTAGCAATGAGCAGTTCTTC.

The V call is TRBV10-1, the J call TRBJ2-5; TRBD1 agrees at 8 bases. Germline CDR1 WNHNN, CDR2 SYGVQD (reference sequence). V shed 7 bases, J shed 5 bases, and the junction held 6 bases outside the gene matches. The CDR3 has 13 residues. CDR3 residues: CASTPDRAETQYF. CDR3 coding DNA: TGCGCCAGCACTCCGGACAGGGCGGAGACCCAGTACTTC.

The chain carries TRBV20-1 and TRBJ2-7; D gene ambiguous. The length of the CDR3 is 13 residues. Germline CDR1 DFQATT, CDR2 SNEGSKA (reference sequence). V lost 5 bases and J lost 3, with 14 bases in between. CDR3 sequence: CSADKPMGYEQYF. The DNA of the CDR3 is TGCAGTGCTGACAAGCCCATGGGCTACGAGCAGTACTTC.

In its sample, this clonotype was seen a few times. The chain recombines TRBV28 with TRBJ2-1; the D gene is possibly TRBD2 (7 bases). Deletions cut 2 bases from V and 10 bases from J, with 15 bases between. The CDR3 is made up of 14 amino acids. Germline V CDR1 and CDR2: MDHEN, SYDVKM. The CDR3 DNA sequence: TGTGCCAGCAGTTTAGGCGGGGGCGGGGAGGAGCAGTTCTTC. Amino acids: CASSLGGGGEEQFF.

This chain joins TRBV27 and TRBJ2-5; 9 bases match TRBD1. This CDR3 spans 15 amino acids. Trimming cost V 6 bases and J 5 bases; bases outside gene matches: 10. Looked up from germline, CDR1 is MNHEY and CDR2 is SMNVEV (reference sequence). DNA for the CDR3: TGTGCCAGCAGGGGGGCCGGGACAGGGAGGGAGACCCAGTACTTC. Its protein is CASRGAGTGRETQYF.

In its sample, this clonotype was seen a few times. The chain couples TRBV20-1 to TRBJ2-7; TRBD2 matches at 11 bases. The junction had 7 bases not matched to a gene; V was cut back by 4 bases and J by 2 bases. The CDR3 runs 15 residues. Germline V gene data show CDR1 as DFQATT and CDR2 as SNEGSKA (reference sequence). The CDR3 DNA sequence: TGCAGTGCTATCCCTATGACTAGCGGGGCCTACGAGCAGTACTTC. It codes for CSAIPMTSGAYEQYF.

This clonotype was observed a few times. The V gene is TRBV7-2, the J gene TRBJ2-2, with 7 bases lining up with TRBD1. The length of the CDR3 is 14 residues. The V gene end was trimmed by 5 bases and the J gene end by 5 bases; junction bases not matched to a gene: 5. CDR1 SGHTA and CDR2 FQGNSA come from the germline V gene. CDR3 sequence reads: CASSRTGLTGELFF. The CDR3 region has the DNA TGTGCCAGCAGCCGGACAGGTCTAACCGGGGAGCTGTTTTTT.